The present T cell receptor beta chain was sequenced within a study of glioma-infiltrating T cells after dendritic cell vaccination. No glioblastoma patient carried an isocitrate dehydrogenase mutation. Only a few counts were recorded for this clone. Its antigen is still unknown. Study-wide findings and caveats: Longer survival after dendritic cell vaccination followed higher pretreatment TIL content.

Amplification used 60 V beta primers and 13 J beta primers. Data came from immunoSEQ multiplex PCR; TCRdb stores just in-frame clones and leaves some out. The repertoire holds around 96,000 clones, with 75% to 85% as singletons. The receptor was isolated from a human donor with glioblastoma. The sequencing used blood, collected before dendritic cell vaccination.

CDR3 region: CASNLGGGTDTQYF. DNA for the CDR3: TGCGCCAGCAATCTGGGGGGGGGCACAGATACGCAGTATTTT. V gene TRBV5-1 combines with J gene TRBJ2-3, with 7 bases identical to TRBD2. Germline V gene sequence: CDR1 SGHRS, CDR2 YFSETQ. This CDR3 spans 14 amino acids. The V gene end was trimmed by 6 bases and the J gene end by 1 base; junction bases not matched to a gene: 5.